This entry concerns a single T cell receptor (beta chain). The antigen remains unidentified. This specimen belongs to a study of beta chain features in type 1 diabetes. About the research overall: Patients were similar to healthy donors in age and gender (as well as in cell yields).

The investigators reverse transcribed all of the isolated RNA, so they sequenced expressed TCRB transcripts. TCRdb keeps only in-frame clones here, not all; method: immunoSEQ multiplex PCR. The table has 220,000 or so clones, 68% seen once; the top ten hold about 0.051%. The study's findings and limits: An over-representation of cells with high TCR expression could result from cDNA sequencing. In the patient group, naive, central memory and Treg TCRB repertoires seemed more alike than in the healthy donor group.

The germline gives CDR1 SGHDN, CDR2 FVKESK. V lost 4 bases, J lost 12 bases, and 13 bases lay in between. The CDR3 covers 12 residues. The sequencing input was naive CD4+ T cells from blood. This receptor was taken from a man under 40 in good health. The chain uses TRBV14 and TRBJ2-1, with D uncertain. The CDR3 here is CASSRDRKVQFF. The CDR3 DNA follows: TGTGCCAGCAGCCGTGACCGAAAGGTGCAGTTCTTC. Full variable domain (rest looked up from reference TRBV14 and TRBJ2-1): EAGVTQFPSHSVIEKGQTVTLRCDPISGHDNLYWYRRVMGKEIKFLLHFVKESKQDESGMPNNRFLAERTGGTYSTLKVQPAELEDSGVYFCASSRDRKVQFFGPGTRLTVL.